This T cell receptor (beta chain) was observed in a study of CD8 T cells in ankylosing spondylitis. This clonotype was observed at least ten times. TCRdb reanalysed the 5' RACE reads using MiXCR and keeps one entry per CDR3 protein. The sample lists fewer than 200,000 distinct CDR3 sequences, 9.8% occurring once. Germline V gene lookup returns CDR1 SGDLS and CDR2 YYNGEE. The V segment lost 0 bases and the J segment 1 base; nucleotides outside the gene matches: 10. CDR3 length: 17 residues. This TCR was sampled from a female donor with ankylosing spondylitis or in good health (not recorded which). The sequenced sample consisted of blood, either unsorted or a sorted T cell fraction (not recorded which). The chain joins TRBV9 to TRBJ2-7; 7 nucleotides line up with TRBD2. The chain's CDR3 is CASSVEWEGPYSYEQYF. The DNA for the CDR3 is TGTGCCAGCAGCGTAGAATGGGAGGGGCCCTATTCCTACGAGCAGTACTTC.